This record looks at one TCR beta chain sequence and its context. Its antigen is not identified. The CDR3 is 17 amino acids. V lost 3 bases and J lost 5, with 20 bases in between. Germline assignment: CDR1 LNHDA and CDR2 SQIVND (reference sequence). Researchers ran the PCR with 60 Vbeta and 13 Jbeta primers. Measured with immunoSEQ multiplex PCR; TCRdb has only the in-frame clones, and not every one. Found here are about 300,000 clones, roughly 90% of them singletons; the top ten hold around 4%. This entry comes from a study of cytomegalovirus exposure and HLA in healthy donors. Study-level findings and limits: There were several of the most significant clusters that appeared linked to common viral pathogens in a later analysis. In a later analysis, at a false discovery rate of 0.05, roughly 17,000 TCR beta sequences matched HLA alleles. Available immune exposure information was restricted to CMV serostatus only.

The chain employs TRBV19 and TRBJ2-1; perhaps TRBD2 as D (5 bases). This clonotype originated in a man between 35 and 55 years old in good health and CMV-seropositive. The sample consisted of PBMCs. The CDR3 spells CASSMAGVARIHNEQFF. Written as DNA, the CDR3 is TGTGCCAGTAGTATGGCTGGGGTAGCGAGAATCCACAATGAGCAGTTCTTC.